This T cell receptor beta chain was found in a study of beta chain features in type 1 diabetes. Study-wide findings and caveats: TCRB CDR3s were moderately but significantly shorter in Type 1 diabetes patients in all four CD4+ subsets.

The sequenced template was cDNA made from the entire isolated RNA. The protocol was immunoSEQ multiplex PCR, while the TCRdb copy is restricted to in-frame clones and leaves out a portion. Of some 370,000 clones detected, 8.5% to 10% appear once; the ten largest clones hold 0.45% to 0.65%. The V end was cut by 5 bases, the J end by 10 bases, with 20 bases between. Germline V gene sequence: CDR1 MNHEY, CDR2 SVGAGI. There are 14 residues in the CDR3. This clone has just a few counts. What it recognizes is unknown. The chain employs TRBV6-5 and TRBJ1-2; TRBD1 might be the D (5 bases). Sequencing was performed on central memory CD4+ T cells from blood. The receptor was isolated from a man aged 30 to 45 with type 1 diabetes. The CDR3 region has the DNA TGTGCCAGCAGTGAAGGGGCGGGAACAAGGGACTACACCTTC. Protein: CASSEGAGTRDYTF.